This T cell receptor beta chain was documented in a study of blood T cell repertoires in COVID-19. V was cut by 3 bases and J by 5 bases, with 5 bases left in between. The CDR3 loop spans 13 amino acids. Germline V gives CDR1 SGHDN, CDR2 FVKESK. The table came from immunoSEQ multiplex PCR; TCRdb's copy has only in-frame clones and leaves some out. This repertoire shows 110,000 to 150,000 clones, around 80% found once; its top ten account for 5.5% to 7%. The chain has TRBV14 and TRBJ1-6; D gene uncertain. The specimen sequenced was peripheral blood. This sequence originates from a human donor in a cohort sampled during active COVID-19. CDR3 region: CASSHLDNSPLHF. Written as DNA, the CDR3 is TGTGCCAGCAGCCACCTCGATAATTCACCCCTCCACTTT.